These T cell receptor beta chains were read from a single sample in a study of cytomegalovirus exposure and HLA in healthy donors. The repertoire was sequenced with immunoSEQ multiplex PCR; TCRdb's copy has only in-frame clones and lacks some. The sample includes 300,000 to 400,000 clones, approximately 91% seen only once; the top ten take around 0.96%. Source material: PBMCs. The receptors originated from a man aged 25-45 years in good health and CMV-seronegative. The conserved cysteine and the conserved F or W are not part of the CDR3 here. Size is omitted from some rows. Given values are once, few, many or a class for expanded clones.

v_call	clone_size	j_call	cdr3_aa
TRBV6-6	-	TRBJ2-2	ASSSGQFTGELF
TRBV4-2	once	TRBJ2-7	ASSQESQGLWYEQY
TRBV11-2	-	TRBJ2-3	ASSLVSPADTQY
TRBV10-3	-	TRBJ2-1	AISLEEYNEQF
TRBV4-1	-	TRBJ2-4	ASSRGRIRGEAKNIQY
TRBV5-6	-	TRBJ2-2	ASIRIVDTPGELF
TRBV25-1	-	TRBJ2-2	ASRRSGLNTGELF
TRBV5-1	-	TRBJ2-7	ASSLKKGANEQY
TRBV7-8	-	TRBJ1-2	ASSLAPGQGKDGYT
TRBV4-1	-	TRBJ1-6	ASSQPGGPPPLH
TRBV30	-	TRBJ1-5	AWRGRGQGNQPQH
TRBV4-1	few	TRBJ1-1	ASSHTTGNTEAF
TRBV6-5	-	TRBJ1-4	ASSQDRRKLF
TRBV5-6	-	TRBJ2-7	ASSYTSGGAYEQY